This T cell receptor beta chain was recovered during a study of post-analysis software for immune sequencing data. Trimming took 5 bases from V and 5 from J, leaving 25 bases between them. Germline values: CDR1 SGHTA, CDR2 FQGNSA. There are 18 residues in the CDR3. General study findings and limits: Patients carried roughly 5 TRBV segments more frequently than controls did, and TRBV5-6, TRBV5-1 and TRBV20-1 were among them. Multiple sclerosis was associated with a significant reduction in normalized Chao1 diversity relative to controls.

cDNA libraries for TCR beta contained unique molecular identifiers. Input populations of roughly 1 to 11 million T cells gave rise to some 500,000 cDNA molecules. TCRdb called the PCR reads again in MiXCR, with one record for every CDR3 protein. The sample yields more than 350,000 distinct CDR3 sequences, less than 40% seen once. Of note for this clonotype: Its antigen is not known.

This clonotype was obtained from a girl aged 2 to 10 with multiple sclerosis. The V and J genes are TRBV7-2 and TRBJ1-5, with D perhaps matching TRBD1 (5 bases). The material sequenced was blood. CDR3 DNA: TGTGCCAGCAGCCGGACGGGTGGGGGATTCGGTCGGGATCAGCCCCAGCATTTT. Its translation: CASSRTGGGFGRDQPQHF.